This entry describes one T cell receptor (beta chain). This sample was included in a study of tissue T cells after allogeneic stem cell transplantation. TCRdb keeps only in-frame clones here, not all; method: immunoSEQ multiplex PCR. The sample carries more than 7,000 clones, approximately 60% recorded once. Germline V CDR1 and CDR2: SNHLY, FYNNEI. Trimming took off 2 bases at V and 4 bases at J, with 8 bases between the two ends. The CDR3 has 13 residues. The clonotype originates from an older female donor with lung cancer. Sequencing was performed on tissue from the jejunum, taken at autopsy. The chain is built from TRBV2 and TRBJ1-2; no clear D. CDR3 region: CASSEPSTYGYTF. The CDR3 DNA reads TGTGCCAGCAGTGAACCCTCCACCTATGGCTACACCTTC.